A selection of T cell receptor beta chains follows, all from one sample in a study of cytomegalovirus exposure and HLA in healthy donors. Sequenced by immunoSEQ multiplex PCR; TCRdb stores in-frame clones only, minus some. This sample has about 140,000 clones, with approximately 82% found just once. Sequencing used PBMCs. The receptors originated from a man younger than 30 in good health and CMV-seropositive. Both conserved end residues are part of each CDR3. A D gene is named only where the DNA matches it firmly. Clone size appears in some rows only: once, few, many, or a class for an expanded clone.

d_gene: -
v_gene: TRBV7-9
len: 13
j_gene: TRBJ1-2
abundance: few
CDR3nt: TGTGCCAGCAGCCCCGACAGCAACTATGGCTACACCTTC
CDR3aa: CASSPDSNYGYTF

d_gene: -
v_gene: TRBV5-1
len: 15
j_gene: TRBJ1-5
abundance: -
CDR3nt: TGCGCCAGCAGCTTGGCCGGGGAGGCCAATCAGCCCCAGCATTTT
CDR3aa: CASSLAGEANQPQHF

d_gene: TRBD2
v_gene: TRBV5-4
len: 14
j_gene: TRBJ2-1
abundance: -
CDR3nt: TGTGCCAGCAGCTTGGGACTAGCCCTCAATGAGCAGTTCTTC
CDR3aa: CASSLGLALNEQFF

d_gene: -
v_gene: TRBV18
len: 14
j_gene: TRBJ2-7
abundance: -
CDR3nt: TGTGCCAGCTCACCCGGGTCCGCTGCCTACGAGCAGTACTTC
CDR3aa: CASSPGSAAYEQYF

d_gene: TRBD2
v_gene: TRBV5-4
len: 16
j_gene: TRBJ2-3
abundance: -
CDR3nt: TGTGCCAGCACCCCGGGACTAGCCCCAGGACGGGATACGCAGTATTTT
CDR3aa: CASTPGLAPGRDTQYF

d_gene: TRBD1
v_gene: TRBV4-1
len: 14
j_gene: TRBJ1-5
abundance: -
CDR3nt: TGCGCCAGCAGCCTGGGGACAGGGGTTCAGCCCCAGCATTTT
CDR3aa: CASSLGTGVQPQHF

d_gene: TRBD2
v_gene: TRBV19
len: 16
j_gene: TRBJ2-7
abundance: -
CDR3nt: TGTGCCAGTAGTATAGGTAGCGGGAGGTCTCTCTACGAGCAGTACTTC
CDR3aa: CASSIGSGRSLYEQYF

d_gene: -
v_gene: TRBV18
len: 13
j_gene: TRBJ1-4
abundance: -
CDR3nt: TGTGCCAGCTCACGGGGGGAGAATGAAAAACTGTTTTTT
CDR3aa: CASSRGENEKLFF

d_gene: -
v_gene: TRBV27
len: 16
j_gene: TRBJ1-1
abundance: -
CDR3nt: TGTGCCAGCAGTCCCCGGGATCCCTTGATGAACACTGAAGCTTTCTTT
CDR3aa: CASSPRDPLMNTEAFF

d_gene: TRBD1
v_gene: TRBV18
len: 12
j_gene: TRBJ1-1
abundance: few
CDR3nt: TGTGCCAGCTCCCCGACAGGGGATGGGGCTTTCTTT
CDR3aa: CASSPTGDGAFF

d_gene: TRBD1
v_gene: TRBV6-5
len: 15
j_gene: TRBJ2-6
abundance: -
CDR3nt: TGTGCCAGCAGCCCTGACAGGGTGGGGGCCAACGTCCTGACTTTC
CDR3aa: CASSPDRVGANVLTF

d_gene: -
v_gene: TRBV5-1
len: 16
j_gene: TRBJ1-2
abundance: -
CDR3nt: TGCGCCAGCAGCTTGGAAACAGGGTACCGAAACTATGGCTACACCTTC
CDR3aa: CASSLETGYRNYGYTF

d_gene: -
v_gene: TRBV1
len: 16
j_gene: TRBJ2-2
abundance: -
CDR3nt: TGCACCAGCAGCCCCCGCAGGGGGCGAGACACCGGGGAGCTGTTTTTT
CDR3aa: CTSSPRRGRDTGELFF

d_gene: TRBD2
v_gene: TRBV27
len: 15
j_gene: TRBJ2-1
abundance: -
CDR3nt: TGTGCCAGCACCCAGGGACTAGCGGGGAACAATGAGCAGTTCTTC
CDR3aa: CASTQGLAGNNEQFF

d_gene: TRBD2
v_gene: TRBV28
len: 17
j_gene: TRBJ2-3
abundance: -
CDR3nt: TGTGCCAGCAGTTCTCCGGGACTAGCGGGAGGGGCAGATACGCAGTATTTT
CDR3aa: CASSSPGLAGGADTQYF

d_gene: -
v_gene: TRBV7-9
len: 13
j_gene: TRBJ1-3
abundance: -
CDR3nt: TGTGCAGCACCACTCCCCTCTGGAAACACCATATATTTT
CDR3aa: CAAPLPSGNTIYF

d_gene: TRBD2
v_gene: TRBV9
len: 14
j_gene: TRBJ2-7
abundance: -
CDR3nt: TGTGCCAGCAGCAGAGGGGAGGGCCCCTACGAGCAGTACTTC
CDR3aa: CASSRGEGPYEQYF

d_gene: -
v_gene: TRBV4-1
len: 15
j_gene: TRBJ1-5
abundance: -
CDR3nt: TGCGCCAGCAGCTTAAGACCCGGGGGTGCTCAGCCCCAGCATTTT
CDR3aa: CASSLRPGGAQPQHF

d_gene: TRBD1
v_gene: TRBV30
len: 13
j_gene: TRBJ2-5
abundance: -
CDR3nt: TGTGCCTGGAGTGCGGGACAGCAAGAGACCCAGTACTTC
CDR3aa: CAWSAGQQETQYF

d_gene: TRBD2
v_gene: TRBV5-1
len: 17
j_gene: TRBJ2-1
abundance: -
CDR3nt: TGCGCCAGCAGCACCGCGGGGACTAGCGGCAACTACAATGAGCAGTTCTTC
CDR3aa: CASSTAGTSGNYNEQFF

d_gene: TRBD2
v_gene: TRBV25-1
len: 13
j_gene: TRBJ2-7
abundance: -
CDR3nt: TGTGCCAGCAGTCGACTAGCGGGAGGTGAGCAGTACTTC
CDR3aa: CASSRLAGGEQYF

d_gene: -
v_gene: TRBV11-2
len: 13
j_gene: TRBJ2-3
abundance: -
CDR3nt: TGTGCCAGCAGCTGGGGGGGCCTAGATACGCAGTATTTT
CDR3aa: CASSWGGLDTQYF

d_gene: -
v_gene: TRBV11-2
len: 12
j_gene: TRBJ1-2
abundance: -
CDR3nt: TGTGCCAGCAGCTTAGGGCTCTATGGCTACACCTTC
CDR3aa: CASSLGLYGYTF

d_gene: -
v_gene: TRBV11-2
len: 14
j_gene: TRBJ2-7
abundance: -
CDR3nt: TGTGCCAGCAGCTTTAGCGGAGTACTGAACGAGCAGTACTTC
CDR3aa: CASSFSGVLNEQYF

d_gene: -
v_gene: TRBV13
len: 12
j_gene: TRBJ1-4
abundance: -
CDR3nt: TGTGCCAGCAGACTGCGAGCGGAAAAACTGTTTTTT
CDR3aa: CASRLRAEKLFF

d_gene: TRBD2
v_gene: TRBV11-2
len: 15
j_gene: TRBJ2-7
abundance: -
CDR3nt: TGTGCCAGCAGCTTAGAGGCAGGACTAGCCTACGAGCAGTACTTC
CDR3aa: CASSLEAGLAYEQYF

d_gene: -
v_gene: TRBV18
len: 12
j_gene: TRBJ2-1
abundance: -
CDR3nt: TGTGCCAGCTCACTTCTAGCTAATGAGCAGTTCTTC
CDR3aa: CASSLLANEQFF

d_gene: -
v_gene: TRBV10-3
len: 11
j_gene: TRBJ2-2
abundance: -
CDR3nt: TGTGCCATCAGTGTATCCGGGGAGCTGTTTTTT
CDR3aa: CAISVSGELFF

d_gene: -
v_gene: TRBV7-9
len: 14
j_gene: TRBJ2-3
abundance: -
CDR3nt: TGTGCCAGCAGCTTAAGGAGGGGCGGAGATACGCAGTATTTT
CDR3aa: CASSLRRGGDTQYF

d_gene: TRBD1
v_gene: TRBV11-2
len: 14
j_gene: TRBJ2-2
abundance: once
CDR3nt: TGTGCCAGCAGCTCACGACAGGGCACCGGGGAGCTGTTTTTT
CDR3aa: CASSSRQGTGELFF

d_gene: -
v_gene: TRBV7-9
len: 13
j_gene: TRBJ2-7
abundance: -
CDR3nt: TGTGCCAGCAGCTTTTCCAGCTCCTACGAGCAGTACTTC
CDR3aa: CASSFSSSYEQYF

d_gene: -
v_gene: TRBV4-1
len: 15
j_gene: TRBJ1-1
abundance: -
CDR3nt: TGCGCCAGCAGCCAAGAACCTGGGGTGGAGGAAGAAGCTTTCTTT
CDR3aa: CASSQEPGVEEEAFF

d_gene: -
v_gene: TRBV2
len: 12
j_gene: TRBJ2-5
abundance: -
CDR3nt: TGTGCCAGCAGTGTCCAGGTCGAGACCCAGTACTTC
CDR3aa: CASSVQVETQYF

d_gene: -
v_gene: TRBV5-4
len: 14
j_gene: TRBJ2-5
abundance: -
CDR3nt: TGTGCCAGCAGCTTGGATGCGGATATGAAGACCCAGTACTTC
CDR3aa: CASSLDADMKTQYF

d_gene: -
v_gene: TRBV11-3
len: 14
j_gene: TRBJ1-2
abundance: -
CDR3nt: TGTGCCAGCACCGTCGGAGGGACCAACTATGGCTACACCTTC
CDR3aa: CASTVGGTNYGYTF

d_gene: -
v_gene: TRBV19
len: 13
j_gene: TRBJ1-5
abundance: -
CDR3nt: TGTGCCAGTAGTATGGGCAGCAATCAGCCCCAGCATTTT
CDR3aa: CASSMGSNQPQHF

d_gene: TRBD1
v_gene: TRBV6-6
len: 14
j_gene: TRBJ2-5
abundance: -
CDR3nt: TGTGCCAGCAGATTACAGGGGAAACAAGGGACCCAGTACTTC
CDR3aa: CASRLQGKQGTQYF

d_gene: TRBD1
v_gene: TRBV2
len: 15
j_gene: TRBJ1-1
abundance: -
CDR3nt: TGTGCCAGCAGGGGGGAACAGGGGGCAGTCACTGAAGCTTTCTTT
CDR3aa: CASRGEQGAVTEAFF

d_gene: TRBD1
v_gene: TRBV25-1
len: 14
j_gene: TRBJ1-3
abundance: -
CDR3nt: TGTGCCAGCAGTTCCGGGACAGGGTGGAGCACCATATATTTT
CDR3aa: CASSSGTGWSTIYF

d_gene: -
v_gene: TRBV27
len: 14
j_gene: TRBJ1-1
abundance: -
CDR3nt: TGTGCCAGCAGTCAACAGGTTACGAACACTGAAGCTTTCTTT
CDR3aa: CASSQQVTNTEAFF

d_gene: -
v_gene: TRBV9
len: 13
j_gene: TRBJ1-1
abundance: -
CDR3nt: TGTGCCAGCAGCCAGGGAGGGAGGACTGAAGCTTTCTTT
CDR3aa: CASSQGGRTEAFF

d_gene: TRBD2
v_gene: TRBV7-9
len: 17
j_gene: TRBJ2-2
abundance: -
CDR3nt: TGTGCCAGCAGCTCTCGACTAGCGGGGGTATACACCGGGGAGCTGTTTTTT
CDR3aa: CASSSRLAGVYTGELFF

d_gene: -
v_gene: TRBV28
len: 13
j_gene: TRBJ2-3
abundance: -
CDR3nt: TGTGCCAGCAGTTTCCGAGGGTTAGATACGCAGTATTTT
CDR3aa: CASSFRGLDTQYF

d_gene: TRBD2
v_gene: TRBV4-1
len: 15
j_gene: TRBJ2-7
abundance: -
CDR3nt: TGCGCCAGCAGCCAATTAGCGGGAGAGAGCTACGAGCAGTACTTC
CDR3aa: CASSQLAGESYEQYF

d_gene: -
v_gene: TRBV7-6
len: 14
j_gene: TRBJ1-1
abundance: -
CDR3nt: TGTGCCAGCAGCCCCGGGGGGCGGAACACTGAAGCTTTCTTT
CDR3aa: CASSPGGRNTEAFF

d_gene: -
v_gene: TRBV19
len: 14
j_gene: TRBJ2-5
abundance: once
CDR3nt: TGTGCCAGTAGTACGGAGGGGCTTCAAGAGACCCAGTACTTC
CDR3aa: CASSTEGLQETQYF

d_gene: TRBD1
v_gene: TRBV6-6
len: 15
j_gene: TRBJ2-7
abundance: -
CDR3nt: TGTGCCAGCAAACCCCGACAGGGACGAAAATACGAGCAGTACTTC
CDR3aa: CASKPRQGRKYEQYF

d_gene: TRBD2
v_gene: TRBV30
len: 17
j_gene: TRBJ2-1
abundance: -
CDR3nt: TGTGCCTGGAGTCAGACTAGCGGGAGTCTTACCTACAATGAGCAGTTCTTC
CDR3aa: CAWSQTSGSLTYNEQFF

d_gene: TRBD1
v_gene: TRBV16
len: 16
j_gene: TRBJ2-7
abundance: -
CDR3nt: TGTGCCAGCAGCTCGCCCAGGGGGCTACCCTCCTACGAGCAGTACTTC
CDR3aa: CASSSPRGLPSYEQYF

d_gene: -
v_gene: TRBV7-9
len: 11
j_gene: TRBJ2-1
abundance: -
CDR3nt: TGCGCCAGCAGCTCGGGTGAAGGGCAGTTCTTC
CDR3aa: CASSSGEGQFF